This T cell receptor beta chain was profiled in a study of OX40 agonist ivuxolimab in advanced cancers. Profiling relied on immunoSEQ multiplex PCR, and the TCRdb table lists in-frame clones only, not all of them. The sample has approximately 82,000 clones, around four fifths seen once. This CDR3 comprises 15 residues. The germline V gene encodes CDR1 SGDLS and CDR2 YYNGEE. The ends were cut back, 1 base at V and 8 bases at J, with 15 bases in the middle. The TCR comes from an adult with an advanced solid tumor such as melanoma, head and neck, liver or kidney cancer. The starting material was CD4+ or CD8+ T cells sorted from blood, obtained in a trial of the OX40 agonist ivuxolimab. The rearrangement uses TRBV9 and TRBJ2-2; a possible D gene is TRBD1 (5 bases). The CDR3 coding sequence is TGTGCCAGCAGCGTATGGGCAGGGAAGCCTGGGGAGCTGTTTTTT. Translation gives CASSVWAGKPGELFF.